Shown below are 10 T cell receptor beta chains from a single sample sequenced in a study of shared clonotypes between healthy human individuals. Profiling relied on immunoSEQ multiplex PCR, and the TCRdb table lists in-frame clones only, not all of them. The table lists approximately 2.4 million clones, about 94% of them singletons. The sequencing input was naive CD4+ T cells sorted from blood. Stated subset: CD45RA+ positively selected. Source of these receptors: a man between 18 and 35 years old in good health.

The chain uses TRBV4-1 and TRBJ2-1, with D possibly matching TRBD2 (5 bases). Per the germline V gene, CDR1 is MGHRA and CDR2 is YSYEKL. V was shortened by 1 base and J by 2 bases, with 9 bases between the two germline ends. The CDR3 has 15 residues. DNA for the CDR3: TGCGCCAGCAGCCAAGTGAATAGCGCCTACAATGAGCAGTTCTTC. Encoded protein: CASSQVNSAYNEQFF.

This clone was counted a few times. The sample holds other DNA sequences that translate to the same CDR3. The chain employs TRBV27 and TRBJ2-7, with D unclear. The CDR3 runs 10 residues. Germline CDR1 and CDR2: MNHEY and SMNVEV (reference sequence). V shed 4 bases and J shed 2 bases, with 0 bases lying between them. CDR3 sequence (DNA): TGTGCCAGCAGTTCCTACGAGCAGTACTTC. Protein product: CASSSYEQYF.

The chain joins TRBV5-1 to TRBJ2-3; the D gene is possibly TRBD1 (5 bases). V was trimmed by 4 bases and J by 0 bases, leaving 15 bases between them. Germline assignment: CDR1 SGHRS and CDR2 YFSETQ. The CDR3 sequence is 16 residues long. DNA for the CDR3: TGCGCCAGCAGCCTCTTCCAGGGTACTAGCACAGATACGCAGTATTTT. Its protein product is CASSLFQGTSTDTQYF.

This clone was recorded once. The chain joins TRBV5-1 to TRBJ2-7; 7 bases agree with TRBD1. This CDR3 region has 16 residues. The V and J ends lost 0 bases and 0 bases, in that order; junction bases with no gene match: 6. Germline loops: CDR1 SGHRS, CDR2 YFSETQ. The CDR3 DNA reads TGCGCCAGCAGCTTGGAACCCAGGGACAGCTCCTACGAGCAGTACTTC. It translates to CASSLEPRDSSYEQYF.

About this clone itself: The sample has other DNA sequences that encode this CDR3 too. The V call is TRBV29-1, the J call TRBJ2-5; perhaps TRBD2 as D (5 bases). The ends were cut back, 1 base at V and 2 bases at J, with 5 bases in the middle. Germline lookup yields CDR1 SQVTM and CDR2 ANQGSEA. The CDR3 spans 12 residues. The CDR3, as DNA: TGCAGCGTTGAAGGAGGGCAAGAGACCCAGTACTTC. Its protein product is CSVEGGQETQYF.

The V gene is TRBV11-2, the J gene TRBJ1-1; 9 nucleotides align to TRBD1. This CDR3 has 16 amino acids. Germline CDR1 is SGHAT and CDR2 is FQNNGV. The ends lost 4 bases at V and 5 bases at J; junction bases unmatched: 11. CDR3 DNA sequence: TGTGCCAGCAGCTCCCGAAAGGACAGGGGAAGTACTGAAGCTTTCTTT. Protein: CASSSRKDRGSTEAFF.

The rearrangement joins TRBV28 to TRBJ1-1, with D unclear. V gave up 6 bases and J gave up 0 bases, with 14 bases separating them. This CDR3 has 15 residues. The germline gives CDR1 MDHEN, CDR2 SYDVKM. The CDR3 DNA reads TGTGCCAGCAGGTCGGAAGGCCCAATGAACACTGAAGCTTTCTTT. Amino acids: CASRSEGPMNTEAFF.

The rearrangement uses TRBV6-1 and TRBJ2-7, with 7 bases identical to TRBD2. The CDR3 contains 14 residues. The trim removed 5 bases at V and 2 bases at J, leaving 6 bases unmatched. Looked up from germline, CDR1 is MNHNS and CDR2 is SASEGT. CDR3 DNA sequence: TGTGCCAGCAGTCGCCAGGGAGGGCCCTACGAGCAGTACTTC. Protein product: CASSRQGGPYEQYF.

The rearrangement links TRBV5-4 to TRBJ2-5, with TRBD2 as a possible D gene (6 bases). Trimming took 4 bases from V and 1 from J, leaving 14 bases between them. CDR1 SGHNT and CDR2 YYREEE come from the germline V gene (reference sequence). This CDR3 contains 15 residues. CDR3 residues: CASSLLASVQETQYF. The CDR3 DNA reads as TGTGCCAGCAGCCTGTTGGCTAGCGTCCAAGAGACCCAGTACTTC. The full variable domain, completed using reference TRBV5-4 and TRBJ2-5, is ETGVTQSPTHLIKTRGQQVTLRCSSQSGHNTVSWYQQALGQGPQFIFQYYREEENGRGNFPPRFSGLQFPNYSSELNVNALELDDSALYLCASSLLASVQETQYFGPGTRLLVL.

Of note for this clone: Other DNA variants within this sample encode the same CDR3. The genes are TRBV10-3 and TRBJ1-2, with 7 positions matching TRBD1. V was pared by 3 bases and J by 7 bases, with 8 bases of the junction left unmatched. The CDR3 totals 14 residues. The germline CDR1 and CDR2 sequences are ENHRY and SYGVKD. As DNA, the CDR3 is TGTGCCATCAGTGAATCAGACAGGGTGGGTGGCTACACCTTC. Amino acid sequence: CAISESDRVGGYTF.